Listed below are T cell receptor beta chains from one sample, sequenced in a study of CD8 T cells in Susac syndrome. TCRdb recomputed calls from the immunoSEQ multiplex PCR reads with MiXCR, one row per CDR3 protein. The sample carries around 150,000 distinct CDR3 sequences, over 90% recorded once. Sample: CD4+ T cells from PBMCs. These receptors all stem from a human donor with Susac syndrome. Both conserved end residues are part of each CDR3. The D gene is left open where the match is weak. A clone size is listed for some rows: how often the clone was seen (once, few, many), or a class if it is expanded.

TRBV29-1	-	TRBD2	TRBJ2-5	CSVGPTGGETQYF	TGCAGCGTTGGACCGACGGGAGGAGAGACCCAGTACTTC
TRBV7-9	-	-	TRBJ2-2	CASSLPMGTGELFF	TGTGCCAGCAGCCTTCCCATGGGAACCGGGGAGCTGTTTTTT
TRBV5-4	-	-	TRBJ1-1	CASRAGRNSEAFF	TGTGCCAGCAGAGCGGGTCGGAACTCTGAAGCTTTCTTT
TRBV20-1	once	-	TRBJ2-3	CSARDPVSTDTQYF	TGCAGTGCTAGAGATCCGGTTAGCACAGATACGCAGTATTTT
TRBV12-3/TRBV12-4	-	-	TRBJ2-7	CASSLPGGYEQYF	TGTGCCAGCAGTCTCCCAGGAGGGTACGAGCAGTACTTC
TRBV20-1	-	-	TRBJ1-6	CSARDPIRGDNSPLHF	TGCAGTGCTAGAGATCCCATCAGGGGAGATAATTCACCCCTCCACTTT
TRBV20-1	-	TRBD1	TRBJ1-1	CSASIQGGTEAFF	TGCAGTGCTAGTATCCAGGGGGGCACTGAAGCTTTCTTT
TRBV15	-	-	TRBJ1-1	CATSRQPNTEAFF	TGTGCCACCAGCAGACAGCCGAACACTGAAGCTTTCTTT
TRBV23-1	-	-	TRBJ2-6	CASGKRGANVLTF	TGCGCCAGCGGGAAACGAGGGGCCAACGTCCTGACTTTC
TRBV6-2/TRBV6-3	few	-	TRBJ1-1	CASSYRGRTHTEAFF	TGTGCCAGCAGTTACAGAGGCAGAACCCACACTGAAGCTTTCTTT
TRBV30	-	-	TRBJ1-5	CAWSPGSYNQPQHF	TGTGCCTGGAGTCCGGGCAGCTACAATCAGCCCCAGCATTTT
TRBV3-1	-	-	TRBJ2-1	CASSQVNNEQFF	TGTGCCAGCAGCCAAGTCAACAATGAGCAGTTCTTC
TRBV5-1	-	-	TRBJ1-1	CASSLGSMNTEAFF	TGTGCCAGCAGTTTGGGCAGCATGAACACTGAAGCTTTCTTT
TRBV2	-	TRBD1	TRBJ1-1	CASSRQGADTEAFF	TGTGCCAGCAGTCGACAGGGAGCCGACACTGAAGCTTTCTTT
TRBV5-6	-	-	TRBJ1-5	CASSFSGAGQPQHF	TGTGCCAGCAGCTTCTCGGGGGCAGGACAGCCCCAGCATTTT
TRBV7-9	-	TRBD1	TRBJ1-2	CASSLRGSYTF	TGTGCCAGCAGCCTCAGGGGGTCCTACACCTTC
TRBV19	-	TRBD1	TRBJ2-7	CASSKAGTDRSYEQYF	TGTGCCAGCTCGAAAGCCGGGACAGACCGTTCCTACGAGCAGTACTTC
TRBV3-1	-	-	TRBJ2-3	CASSLARGLDTQYF	TGTGCCAGCAGCCTCGCGCGGGGTTTAGATACGCAGTATTTT
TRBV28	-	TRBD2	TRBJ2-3	CASSSRGTTDTQYF	TGTGCCAGCAGTTCGCGGGGGACCACAGATACGCAGTATTTT
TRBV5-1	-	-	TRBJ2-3	CASKWSAYTDTQYF	TGCGCCAGCAAATGGTCGGCTTACACAGATACGCAGTATTTT
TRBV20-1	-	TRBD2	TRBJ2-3	CSASGASGRGTDTQYF	TGCAGTGCTAGTGGGGCTAGCGGGAGAGGCACAGATACGCAGTATTTT
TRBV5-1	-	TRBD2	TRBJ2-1	CASSPTSGSLNEQFF	TGCGCCAGCAGCCCGACTAGCGGGAGCCTCAATGAGCAGTTCTTC
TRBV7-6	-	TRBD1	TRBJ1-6	CASSLAWDRSGSPLHF	TGTGCCAGCAGCTTAGCGTGGGACAGGTCCGGTTCACCCCTCCACTTT
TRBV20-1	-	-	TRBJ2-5	CSADSRAGETQYF	TGCAGTGCTGACTCCAGGGCCGGCGAGACCCAGTACTTC
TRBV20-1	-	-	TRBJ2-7	CSAPRGVAGNEQYF	TGCAGTGCTCCCAGGGGTGTAGCGGGCAACGAGCAGTACTTC
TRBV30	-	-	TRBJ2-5	CAWSVKGVTQYF	TGTGCCTGGAGTGTAAAGGGGGTGACCCAGTACTTC
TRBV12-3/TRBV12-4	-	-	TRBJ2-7	CASSLNRFDEQYF	TGTGCCAGCAGTTTAAACAGGTTCGACGAGCAGTACTTC